The source of this TCR beta chain is a study of T-cell memory formation after mild COVID-19. Notes on the study in general: Day 15 to 85 contracting clones showed balanced CD4/CD8; day 15 to 37 expanders favored CD4+. Unconfirmed was the SARS-CoV-2 specificity of second-wave clones that peaked on day 37.

The CDR3 runs to 17 residues. The ends lost 1 base at V and 1 base at J; junction bases unmatched: 3. Per the germline V gene, CDR1 is SEHNR and CDR2 is FQNEAQ (reference sequence). TCRdb independently ran MiXCR on the 5' RACE reads; one entry per CDR3 protein. The repertoire holds about 250,000 distinct CDR3 sequences, roughly 17% seen once, with approximately 3.5% in the top ten. This clonotype was seen more than once but under ten times. What it binds is unknown. V and J are TRBV7-9 and TRBJ2-4; 11 bases line up with TRBD2. The sequence came from a man between 18 and 29 years old who had mild COVID-19 (a few samples of this study predate the infection). Cell type and time point are not known. Sequencing input: PBMCs or a T cell subset sorted from them (not recorded which). The CDR3 DNA follows: TGTGCCAGCAGCTTAGGACTAGCGGGGATGGCCAAAAACATTCAGTACTTC. It specifies CASSLGLAGMAKNIQYF.